The T cell receptor (beta chain) under discussion was sequenced for a study of blood T cell repertoires in COVID-19. Study as a whole: There were acute and convalescent COVID-19 samples, and they came from the United States, Italy and Spain. PBMCs, B-cell-depleted T cells, or T cells provided the cDNA or gDNA that made up the material.

The ends lost 1 base at V and 4 bases at J; junction bases unmatched: 1. The CDR3 length is 14 residues. From germline, CDR1 is SEHNR and CDR2 FQNEAQ (reference sequence). As processed by the authors: Estimation of nucleated cell counts relied on the amplification of reference gene primers. Assay: immunoSEQ multiplex PCR; the TCRdb copy retains only in-frame clones and omits some. V and J calls and clone size are those listed in that table; D and trimming were worked out from the DNA. Of about 230,000 clones listed, around 85% are singletons. This clonotype was sampled from a woman aged 80 or over with acute or convalescent COVID-19. The genes are TRBV7-9 and TRBJ2-7, with 10 bases fitting TRBD2. Sequencing used peripheral blood. In nucleotides, the CDR3 is TGTGCCAGCAGCTTAGATAGCGGGGGGTACGAGCAGTACTTC. This codes for CASSLDSGGYEQYF.